These 28 T cell receptor beta chains share one sample of origin, sequenced in a study of response to subunit inactivated influenza vaccine. Via MiXCR, TCRdb re-called the RT-PCR reads, giving one row per CDR3 protein. The sample gives approximately 500,000 distinct CDR3 sequences, around 13% of which show up once; around 13% is in the top ten. Sequencing was performed on PBMCs from blood, taken roughly 48 days after vaccination. The receptors shown here come from a man aged 45 to 65 who received an inactivated influenza vaccine.

There are many counts of this clonotype. The V call is TRBV12-3 or TRBV12-4, the J call TRBJ2-3; a weak D match, TRBD2 (6 bases). V lost 3 bases, J lost 5 bases, and 9 bases lay in between. The CDR3 runs 13 residues. CDR3 amino acids: CASSFRGGDTQYF. CDR3 nucleotides: TGTGCCAGCAGTTTTAGGGGAGGAGATACGCAGTATTTT.

In its sample, this clonotype was seen a few times. The genes are TRBV5-1 and TRBJ2-1, with 8 bases lining up with TRBD1. CDR1 SGHRS and CDR2 YFSETQ come from the germline V gene. After removal of 4 bases from V and 1 base from J, the junction contained 4 bases not matched to a gene. This CDR3 has 15 residues. CDR3 bases: TGCGCCAGCAGCCCGGACAGGGAATCCTACAATGAGCAGTTCTTC. It codes for CASSPDRESYNEQFF.

This clonotype was observed a few times. The V gene is TRBV6-5, the J gene TRBJ1-2, with 7 bases aligning to TRBD1. The CDR3 spans 16 residues. Germline CDR1 MNHEY, CDR2 SVGAGI. Germline trimming cut 4 bases from V and 8 bases from J; bases unmatched to any gene: 16. Written as DNA, the CDR3 is TGTGCCAGCAGTTCCACTCCGACAGGGTCCCCGAAGGGCTACACCTTC. Protein: CASSSTPTGSPKGYTF.

This chain links TRBV30 with TRBJ2-7; tentative D call: TRBD2 (6 bases). The V gene's germline CDR1 is GTSNPN and CDR2 SVGIG (reference sequence). With 5 bases removed from V and 2 bases from J, the gap between germline ends came to 7 bases. The CDR3 loop spans 11 amino acids. DNA for the CDR3: TGTGCCTGGGAGCGGGCCTACGAGCAGTACTTC. Encoded protein: CAWERAYEQYF.

This clonotype was picked up many times. This chain connects TRBV12-3 or TRBV12-4 to TRBJ2-2, with TRBD1 matching 7 bases. V lost 1 base, J lost 3 bases, and 5 bases stayed unmatched. The CDR3 is 16 residues long. The CDR3 reads CASSLDRGVDTGELFF. CDR3 in DNA: TGTGCCAGCAGTTTAGACAGGGGTGTGGACACCGGGGAGCTGTTTTTT.

The V gene is TRBV12-3 or TRBV12-4, the J gene TRBJ1-5; no clear D. The CDR3 is made up of 14 amino acids. V lost 3 bases and J 2 bases, leaving 8 bases between the germline ends. The CDR3 sequence: CASSLSGCNQPQHF. The CDR3 DNA is TGTGCCAGCAGTTTGTCCGGGTGCAATCAGCCCCAGCATTTT.

V is TRBV3-1 and J is TRBJ2-3; D may be TRBD2 (7 bases). Trimming removed 4 bases from V and 5 bases from J, with 19 bases in between. The germline CDR1 and CDR2 sequences are LGHDT and YNNKEL (reference sequence). This CDR3 comprises 16 residues. The CDR3 sequence: CASSPQMGGAGDTQYF. Written as DNA, the CDR3 is TGTGCCAGCAGCCCCCAGATGGGGGGGGCAGGAGATACGCAGTATTTT.

V usage is TRBV11-2 and J usage is TRBJ2-7; 9 nucleotides align to TRBD1. Germline CDR1 reads SGHAT; CDR2 reads FQNNGV. With V trimmed by 3 bases and J by 3 bases, 15 bases remained unmatched. The CDR3 extends over 18 amino acids. The CDR3 region has the DNA TGTGCCAGCAGCTTCCCCCGAACCCGGGACAGGGATCTCTACGAGCAGTACTTC. Translated, it gives CASSFPRTRDRDLYEQYF.

In its sample, this clonotype was seen a few times. CDR3: CSARGYGTSGVFGRETQYF. As DNA, the CDR3 is TGCAGTGCTAGAGGATACGGGACTAGCGGTGTGTTTGGGCGTGAGACCCAGTACTTC. The V call is TRBV20-1, the J call TRBJ2-5; TRBD2 matches at 11 bases. The CDR3 is 19 residues long. The germline CDR1 and CDR2 sequences are DFQATT and SNEGSKA (reference sequence). V was pared by 1 base and J by 5 bases, with 18 bases of the junction left unmatched.

There are many counts of this clonotype. The chain carries TRBV5-6 and TRBJ2-5, with D perhaps matching TRBD1 (6 bases). The length of the CDR3 is 14 residues. The V end lost 5 bases, the J end lost 2 bases, and 13 bases lay between the germline ends. From germline, CDR1 is SGHDT and CDR2 YYEEEE. CDR3 nucleotide sequence: TGTGCCAGCAGAAAGACAGGTGATCAAGAGACCCAGTACTTC. Residues: CASRKTGDQETQYF. Drawing the rest from reference TRBV5-6 and TRBJ2-5, the complete variable domain is DAGVTQSPTHLIKTRGQQVTLRCSPKSGHDTVSWYQQALGQGPQFIFQYYEEEERQRGNFPDRFSGHQFPNYSSELNVNALLLGDSALYLCASRKTGDQETQYFGPGTRLLVL.

At least ten counts were recorded for this clonotype. This chain joins TRBV28 and TRBJ2-1; D possibly corresponds to TRBD2 (6 bases). Deletions cut 4 bases from V and 2 bases from J, with 9 bases between. The CDR3 is 14 residues long. Germline assignment: CDR1 MDHEN and CDR2 SYDVKM. CDR3 in DNA: TGTGCCAGCAGTTACCGACTAGCCTACAATGAGCAGTTCTTC. Its translation is CASSYRLAYNEQFF.

This clonotype was seen only a few times. The CDR3 region is CASSQDIRPPETQYF. CDR3 nucleotide sequence: TGCGCCAGCAGCCAAGATATTCGGCCACCAGAGACCCAGTACTTC. J is TRBJ2-5 and V is TRBV4-3; D is unresolved. The CDR3 length is 15 residues. Germline V gene data show CDR1 as LGHNA and CDR2 as YSLEER. The V end was cut by 0 bases, the J end by 4 bases, with 12 bases between.

The chain has TRBV13 and TRBJ2-1, with D perhaps matching TRBD1 or TRBD2 (5 bases each). The germline V gene encodes CDR1 PRHDT and CDR2 FYEKMQ (reference sequence). The CDR3 sequence is 12 residues long. V was clipped by 5 bases and J by 6 bases, with 8 bases between them. In nucleotides, the CDR3 is TGTGCCAGCAGCCGGGACGTCAATGAGCAGTTCTTC. Translation: CASSRDVNEQFF.

The rearrangement links TRBV20-1 to TRBJ1-5; 7 bases agree with TRBD1. Germline CDR1 is DFQATT and CDR2 is SNEGSKA (reference sequence). The CDR3 sequence is 15 residues long. V was pared by 1 base and J by 6 bases, with 9 bases of the junction left unmatched. In nucleotides, the CDR3 is TGCAGTGCTAGAGTGTATGAGGGGGCCGGTCAGCCCCAGCATTTT. As protein: CSARVYEGAGQPQHF.

This clonotype was picked up many times. Given a much more abundant clone one base away, this may be a read error. This chain links TRBV12-3 or TRBV12-4 with TRBJ1-1; 7 nucleotides agree with TRBD1. The CDR3 has 14 residues. Losses at the gene ends were 6 bases for V and 0 bases for J; bases not matched to a gene: 4. The CDR3 DNA reads TGTGCCAGCAGGGACGGGACAGTGAACACTGAAGCTTTCTTT. It translates to CASRDGTVNTEAFF.

This clonotype was observed a few times. This rearrangement joins TRBV12-5 to TRBJ1-2, with 8 bases fitting TRBD1. The ends lost 6 bases at V and 11 bases at J; junction bases unmatched: 8. The CDR3 covers 12 residues. Germline CDR1 LGHNT, CDR2 FRNRAP. The DNA for the CDR3 is TGTGCTAGTGGCTCCGGGACAGGAGATTACACCTTC. Translation: CASGSGTGDYTF.

The CDR3 nucleotides are TGTGCCAGCAGCCGGTGGGGGAGGGAAACCCACAATGAGCAGTTCTTC. Translation gives CASSRWGRETHNEQFF. This chain joins TRBV7-9 and TRBJ2-1; 7 bases are shared with TRBD2. Per germline, CDR1 SEHNR and CDR2 FQNEAQ (reference sequence). V was pared by 5 bases and J by 5 bases, with 12 bases of the junction left unmatched. This CDR3 has 16 residues.

This clonotype came up a few times. The chain combines TRBV5-1 with TRBJ1-4, with TRBD1 as a possible D gene (5 bases). Trimming stripped 4 bases from V and 5 bases from J, with 9 bases between. The CDR3 has 13 residues. Germline CDR1 reads SGHRS; CDR2 reads YFSETQ. This CDR3 is CASSRGQNEKLFF. DNA of the CDR3: TGCGCCAGCAGCCGGGGCCAAAATGAAAAACTGTTTTTT.

The V gene is TRBV7-2, the J gene TRBJ2-7; D not certain. The germline V gene has CDR1 SGHTA and CDR2 FQGNSA. The ends were cut back, 7 bases at V and 0 bases at J, with 16 bases in the middle. The CDR3 covers 15 residues. The CDR3: CASNLDGESSYEQYF. CDR3 nucleotide sequence: TGTGCCAGCAATCTGGACGGTGAAAGCTCCTACGAGCAGTACTTC.

This clonotype was detected a few times. V is TRBV20-1 and J is TRBJ2-1, with 10 bases fitting TRBD2. V lost 1 base to trimming and J lost 0 bases; unmatched junction nucleotides: 9. This CDR3 spans 18 amino acids. Germline V gives CDR1 DFQATT, CDR2 SNEGSKA (reference sequence). This CDR3 reads CSARVASGRASSYNEQFF. The CDR3, as DNA: TGCAGTGCTAGAGTAGCTAGCGGGAGAGCCAGCTCCTACAATGAGCAGTTCTTC.

This clonotype was detected only a few times. The V gene is TRBV7-2, the J gene TRBJ2-5, with TRBD2 identical over 15 bases. There are 17 residues in the CDR3. Trimming removed 1 base from V and 2 bases from J; junction bases left unmatched: 2. Germline-derived CDR1 and CDR2 are SGHTA and FQGNSA. The DNA of the CDR3 is TGTGCCAGCAGCTTAGGGGGACTAGCGGGGGGACAAGAGACCCAGTACTTC. This gives the protein CASSLGGLAGGQETQYF.

Ten or more counts support this clonotype. V gene TRBV5-1 combines with J gene TRBJ2-1, with TRBD2 identical over 10 bases. After removal of 2 bases from V and 8 bases from J, the junction contained 4 bases not matched to a gene. The CDR3 is 14 amino acids. Germline-derived CDR1 and CDR2 are SGHRS and YFSETQ. CDR3 bases: TGCGCCAGCAGCTTCGCTAGCGGGGGTCATGAGCAGTTCTTC. Translating gives CASSFASGGHEQFF.

This clonotype occurred a few times. CDR3 bases: TGCAGTGCCCTTAAATCTGAGGGCTACACCTTC. Its translation: CSALKSEGYTF. V and J are TRBV20-1 and TRBJ1-2, with unresolved D. Trimming pared 6 bases from V and 8 bases from J, leaving 13 bases between. The CDR3 contains 11 residues. In germline, CDR1 is DFQATT, CDR2 SNEGSKA (reference sequence).

In its sample, this clonotype was seen a few times. The rearrangement joins TRBV29-1 to TRBJ2-7, with a possible D match to TRBD2 (6 bases). Germline V CDR1 and CDR2: SQVTM, ANQGSEA. This CDR3 comprises 11 residues. Between the trimmed V and J ends, which lost 6 bases and 6 bases, there was a span of 12 bases. CDR3 nucleotide sequence: TGCAGCGTCCGGGTCGGGGGCGAGCAGTACTTC. Amino acids: CSVRVGGEQYF.

This clonotype occurred many times. This chain uses TRBV7-8 with TRBJ2-5; 7 bases are shared with TRBD2. Trimming removed 8 bases from V and 2 bases from J; junction bases left unmatched: 5. The CDR3 is 13 residues long. Germline values: CDR1 SGHVS, CDR2 FQNEAQ. The CDR3 here is CASCIAGQETQYF. CDR3 bases: TGTGCCAGCTGCATAGCGGGTCAAGAGACCCAGTACTTC.

The chain carries TRBV15 and TRBJ1-5; D call uncertain. The V and J ends lost 1 base and 3 bases respectively, with 1 base between them. Germline CDR1 reads LNHNV; CDR2 reads YYDKDF (reference sequence). This CDR3 has 12 residues. CDR3 loop: CATSRVNQPQHF. CDR3 bases: TGTGCCACCAGCAGAGTCAATCAGCCCCAGCATTTT. The entire variable domain, with the rest obtained from reference TRBV15 and TRBJ1-5, is as follows: DAMVIQNPRYQVTQFGKPVTLSCSQTLNHNVMYWYQQKSSQAPKLLFHYYDKDFNNEADTPDNFQSRRPNTSFCFLDIRSPGLGDTAMYLCATSRVNQPQHFGDGTRLSIL.

The V gene is TRBV18, the J gene TRBJ2-7, with a possible D match to TRBD2 (6 bases). From germline, CDR1 is KGHSH and CDR2 LQKENI. Trimming shortened V by 3 bases and J by 3 bases, and 12 bases separated the two germline ends. This CDR3 comprises 14 residues. The CDR3, as DNA: TGTGCCAGCTCACCGGAGGCGGGGCTCTACGAGCAGTACTTC. Protein sequence: CASSPEAGLYEQYF.

This clonotype was found a few times. The rearrangement joins TRBV12-3 or TRBV12-4 to TRBJ2-5; 9 positions agree with TRBD1. Trimming at V came to 5 bases and at J to 5 bases, leaving 12 bases not matched to a gene. CDR3 size: 16 residues. CDR3 region: CASSTWDRDPPETQYF. The CDR3 DNA is TGTGCCAGCAGTACCTGGGACAGGGACCCCCCGGAGACCCAGTACTTC.